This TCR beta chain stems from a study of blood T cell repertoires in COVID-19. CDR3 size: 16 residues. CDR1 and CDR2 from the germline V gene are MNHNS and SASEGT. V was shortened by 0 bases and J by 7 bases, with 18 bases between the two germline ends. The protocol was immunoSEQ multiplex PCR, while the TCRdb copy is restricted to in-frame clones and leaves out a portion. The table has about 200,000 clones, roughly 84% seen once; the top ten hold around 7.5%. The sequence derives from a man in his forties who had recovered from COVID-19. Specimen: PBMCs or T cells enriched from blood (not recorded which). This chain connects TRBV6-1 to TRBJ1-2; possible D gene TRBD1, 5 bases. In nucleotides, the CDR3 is TGTGCCAGCAGTGAAGCCTCGACAGCTGGTGTGGCTGGCTACACCTTC. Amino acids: CASSEASTAGVAGYTF.